The rows below give T cell receptor beta chains drawn from one sample of a study of blood T cells in healthy people across ages. TCRdb processed the 5' RACE reads anew with MiXCR; each CDR3 protein has one entry. Here the sample spans roughly 800,000 distinct CDR3 sequences, around 25% being singletons. This sample was shared with a second study, whose subject was T cells of mothers and their children.

The specimen was blood. Source of these receptors: a boy aged 5-17 years in good health. The CDR3 runs from the conserved cysteine through the conserved F or W. Fields, in order: J gene, D gene, V gene, clone size, CDR3 DNA, CDR3 protein. A D gene is named only where the DNA matches it firmly. Clone size is given for some rows only: seen once, a few or many times, or a class if the clone is expanded.

j_call: TRBJ1-1
d_call: TRBD1
v_call: TRBV6-5
clone_size: NA
cdr3_nt: TGTGCCAGCAGGGGGACAGGGGGAGGTGAAGCTTTCTTT
cdr3_aa: CASRGTGGGEAFF

j_call: TRBJ2-5
d_call: TRBD1
v_call: TRBV20-1
clone_size: NA
cdr3_nt: TGCAGCGCTAGGGGACAGCGACAAGAGACCCAGTACTTC
cdr3_aa: CSARGQRQETQYF

j_call: TRBJ2-5
d_call: TRBD2
v_call: TRBV7-2
clone_size: once
cdr3_nt: TGTGCCAGCAGCTTAGATCCGGGGGGGCCGGGAGAGACCCAGCACTTC
cdr3_aa: CASSLDPGGPGETQHF

j_call: TRBJ1-1
d_call: NA
v_call: TRBV28
clone_size: many
cdr3_nt: TGTGCCAGCTCACCTAGAGGGACTGAAGCTTTCTTT
cdr3_aa: CASSPRGTEAFF

j_call: TRBJ2-3
d_call: NA
v_call: TRBV11-2
clone_size: NA
cdr3_nt: TGTGCCAGCAGCTTCGGGACGGGATGGGACACAGATACGCAGTATTTT
cdr3_aa: CASSFGTGWDTDTQYF

j_call: TRBJ2-7
d_call: NA
v_call: TRBV7-6
clone_size: NA
cdr3_nt: TGTGCCAGCACCGGGGAATATCCCGACTACGAGCAGTACTTC
cdr3_aa: CASTGEYPDYEQYF

j_call: TRBJ2-7
d_call: TRBD2
v_call: TRBV29-1
clone_size: few
cdr3_nt: TGCAGCGTCATCACTAGCGGCCTCTCCTACGAGCAGTACTTC
cdr3_aa: CSVITSGLSYEQYF

j_call: TRBJ1-2
d_call: NA
v_call: TRBV29-1
clone_size: few
cdr3_nt: TGCAGTACGGCGGGGCACGACGAGGACTATGGCTACACCTTC
cdr3_aa: CSTAGHDEDYGYTF

j_call: TRBJ2-5
d_call: TRBD1
v_call: TRBV5-6
clone_size: NA
cdr3_nt: TGTGCCAGCAGCTTGGGACAGGGGACCCAAGAGACCCAGTACTTC
cdr3_aa: CASSLGQGTQETQYF

j_call: TRBJ1-5
d_call: TRBD1
v_call: TRBV7-2
clone_size: NA
cdr3_nt: TGTGCCAGCAGCTTAGAGGGACAGGGGGCGCGTGGGCAGCCCCAGCATTTT
cdr3_aa: CASSLEGQGARGQPQHF

j_call: TRBJ1-2
d_call: NA
v_call: TRBV24-1
clone_size: NA
cdr3_nt: TGTGCCACCAGTGACAGGGGATATGGCTACACCTTC
cdr3_aa: CATSDRGYGYTF

j_call: TRBJ2-7
d_call: NA
v_call: TRBV20-1
clone_size: few
cdr3_nt: TGCAGTGCTAGTAGTTTGAGCGGCCACGAGCAGTACTTC
cdr3_aa: CSASSLSGHEQYF

j_call: TRBJ2-5
d_call: NA
v_call: TRBV5-1
clone_size: NA
cdr3_nt: TGCGCCAGCAGCTTGTCGGGGGGCCCCCACGTTCAAGAGACCCAGTACTTC
cdr3_aa: CASSLSGGPHVQETQYF

j_call: TRBJ2-1
d_call: NA
v_call: TRBV15
clone_size: few
cdr3_nt: TGTGCCACCAGCAGAGTAGCGACTAGCTCCTACAATGAGCAGTTCTTC
cdr3_aa: CATSRVATSSYNEQFF

j_call: TRBJ2-7
d_call: TRBD2
v_call: TRBV20-1
clone_size: NA
cdr3_nt: TGCAGTGCGCCCGGGACTAGCGGGAGGAACGAGCAGTACTTC
cdr3_aa: CSAPGTSGRNEQYF

j_call: TRBJ2-5
d_call: NA
v_call: TRBV7-2
clone_size: NA
cdr3_nt: TGTGCCAGCAGCTTAGCGGGGGGGCGGCCCCAGGAGACCCAGTACTTC
cdr3_aa: CASSLAGGRPQETQYF

j_call: TRBJ2-5
d_call: NA
v_call: TRBV4-2
clone_size: NA
cdr3_nt: TGTGCCAGCAGCCAAGTATCCGCGGGGAACAGAGAGACCCAGTACTTC
cdr3_aa: CASSQVSAGNRETQYF

j_call: TRBJ2-1
d_call: NA
v_call: TRBV27
clone_size: many
cdr3_nt: TGTGCCAGCAGTTTGTCCGGCGATGAGCAGTTCTTC
cdr3_aa: CASSLSGDEQFF

j_call: TRBJ2-7
d_call: TRBD1
v_call: TRBV28
clone_size: NA
cdr3_nt: TGTGCCAGCACCCTGACAGGGGAAAACTACGAGCAGTACTTC
cdr3_aa: CASTLTGENYEQYF

j_call: TRBJ2-1
d_call: NA
v_call: TRBV7-9
clone_size: NA
cdr3_nt: TGTGCCAGCAGCTTAGCGGTAATGGCCTCCTACAATGAGCGGTTCTTC
cdr3_aa: CASSLAVMASYNERFF

j_call: TRBJ1-1
d_call: NA
v_call: TRBV6-2/TRBV6-3
clone_size: NA
cdr3_nt: TGTGCCAGCAGTTGCCGACCGGTGAGGGTGACTGAAGCTTTCTTT
cdr3_aa: CASSCRPVRVTEAFF

j_call: TRBJ2-7
d_call: NA
v_call: TRBV11-2
clone_size: few
cdr3_nt: TGTGCCAGCAACTTTGGAGGGAGCTCCTACGAGCAGTACTTC
cdr3_aa: CASNFGGSSYEQYF

j_call: TRBJ2-7
d_call: TRBD1
v_call: TRBV28
clone_size: NA
cdr3_nt: TGTGCCAGCTCGGGACAGACCCCCTACGAGCAGTGCTTC
cdr3_aa: CASSGQTPYEQCF

j_call: TRBJ2-7
d_call: NA
v_call: TRBV7-2
clone_size: few
cdr3_nt: TGTGCCAGCAGCTTAGGTGGCTACCCCTACGAGCAGTACTTC
cdr3_aa: CASSLGGYPYEQYF

j_call: TRBJ2-3
d_call: NA
v_call: TRBV20-1
clone_size: many
cdr3_nt: TGCAGTGCTAGAGAACCAGGCAAGAGGGATACGCAGTATTTT
cdr3_aa: CSAREPGKRDTQYF

j_call: TRBJ1-4
d_call: NA
v_call: TRBV5-1
clone_size: NA
cdr3_nt: TGCGCCAGCAGCTTCTACATGGGGATAAATGAAAAACTGTTTTTT
cdr3_aa: CASSFYMGINEKLFF

j_call: TRBJ2-1
d_call: TRBD2
v_call: TRBV7-2
clone_size: NA
cdr3_nt: TGTGCCAGCAGCTACGGGACTAGCGGATATAACAATGAGCAGTTCTTC
cdr3_aa: CASSYGTSGYNNEQFF